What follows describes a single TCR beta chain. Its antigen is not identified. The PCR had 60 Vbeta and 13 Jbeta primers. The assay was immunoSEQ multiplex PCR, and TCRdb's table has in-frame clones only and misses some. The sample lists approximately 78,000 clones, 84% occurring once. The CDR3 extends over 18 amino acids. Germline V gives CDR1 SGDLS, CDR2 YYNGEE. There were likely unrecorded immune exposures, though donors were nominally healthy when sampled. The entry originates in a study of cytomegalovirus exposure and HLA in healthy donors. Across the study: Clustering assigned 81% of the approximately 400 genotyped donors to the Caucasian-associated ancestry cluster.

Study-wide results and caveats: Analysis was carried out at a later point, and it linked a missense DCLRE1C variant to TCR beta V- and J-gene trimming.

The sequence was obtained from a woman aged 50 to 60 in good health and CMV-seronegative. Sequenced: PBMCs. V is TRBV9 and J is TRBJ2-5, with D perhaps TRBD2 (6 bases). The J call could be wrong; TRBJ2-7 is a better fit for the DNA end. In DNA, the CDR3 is TGTGCCAGCAGCGTAGGTATTGGTCAAGCGGGCCATGCCTACGAGCAGTACTTC. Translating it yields CASSVGIGQAGHAYEQYF.